The T cell receptor (beta chain) described here comes from a study of blood T cells in healthy people across ages. Primers used in a second PCR of roughly 6 to 12 cycles were a sample-barcoded 5' primer and a J-beta primer mix. TCRdb recomputed calls from the 5' RACE reads with MiXCR, one row per CDR3 protein. The repertoire includes approximately 770,000 distinct CDR3 sequences, about 62% of them detected once, and approximately 21% sits in the top ten. This sequence was found in a man aged 25 to 45 in good health. The sequenced sample consisted of blood.

The CDR3 here is CASSTGTSASYEQYF. As DNA, the CDR3 is TGTGCCAGCAGCACCGGGACTAGCGCCTCCTACGAGCAGTACTTC. The chain links TRBV7-6 to TRBJ2-7; TRBD2 matches 10 bases. This CDR3 has 15 residues. The V and J ends lost 5 bases and 0 bases, in that order; junction bases with no gene match: 4. Germline CDR1 reads SGHVS; CDR2 reads FNYEAQ.